This note documents a single T cell receptor (beta chain) sequence. What antigen it recognizes has not been identified. The input lacks base qualities; no much larger clone sits a single base away. From each donor, a single peripheral blood sample of around 120 mL on average was drawn into heparinised tubes. A BD FACSAria II and a panel including CD45RO, CCR7, CD25, CD127, CD95 and CD27 were used to sort naive, central memory, regulatory and stem cell-like memory CD4+ T cells. Every sorted population had a purity above 98%. Right away, PBMCs were isolated by Lymphoprep density gradient centrifugation and were stained directly, with no culture step. To minimize batch effects, samples were stained and sorted in pairs, one healthy donor with one patient per experiment. The record originates from a study of beta chain features in type 1 diabetes (dated 2018 in TCRdb). Describing the broader study: No differences in mean age, gender distribution, total cell number or subset yield were found between patients and healthy donors. A total of approximately 100 million sorted cells were examined across all samples, and the number of cells per subset was strongly correlated with RNA yield. In the study, TCRB repertoires of sorted circulating CD4+ T cell subsets from recently diagnosed type 1 diabetes patients were compared with those of matched healthy donors. Regulatory and stem cell-like memory subsets were obtained from only 8 patients and about eight healthy donors, while naive and central memory subsets were obtained from all 30 or so donors. Study-level results and caveats: Type 1 diabetes patients showed a moderate but significant shortening of TCRB CDR3 length in all four CD4+ subsets. The naive, central memory and regulatory TCRB repertoires appeared to resemble one another more closely among patients than among healthy donors. PCR may preferentially amplify shorter templates, but because patient and control samples were amplified and corrected together, any resulting skew would affect both groups equally. At VDJ recombination sites, patients with type 1 diabetes made fewer insertions and deleted more nucleotides, a pattern implying thymic rearrangement abnormalities. Because small numbers of individuals were included in the HLA sub-analyses, any influence of HLA type on TCRB rearrangement was left unresolved. Because cDNA was sequenced instead of genomic DNA, activated cells with high expression could be over-represented, although the groups did not differ in activation or CD3 levels.

The entire amount of isolated RNA was reverse transcribed using the High Capacity cDNA Reverse Transcription Kit, so the sequenced TCRB transcripts were expressed ones. Naive, central memory and regulatory T cell samples underwent deep immunoSEQ sequencing, averaging roughly 3.4 million total reads per sample. Sorted cells were lysed in RLT buffer, and RNA was extracted using DNase-treated RNeasy Micro or Mini kits according to cell number. To prevent cross-contamination, each cell subset was processed individually, whereas patient and healthy donor samples were processed jointly. Using the immunoSEQ multiplex PCR, TCRB sequences were amplified from cDNA into 87-bp fragments spanning the CDR3 region. Amplicons were sequenced on the Illumina HiSeq platform. Under the source paper's analysis protocol: Synthetic template baselines were used to correct PCR bias computationally, reads within Hamming distance 2 were collapsed together, and singletons that could not be merged were discarded. Reads were aligned to IMGT to assign V, D and J genes, CDR3 length, and insertions or deletions at six rearrangement sites. Clonotype counts were normalized to sorted cell number within each subset before computing true diversity and Gini coefficients with the tcR R package. The overlap coefficient, calculated on TCRB nucleotide sequences, was used to quantify repertoire sharing. The clones in this table, taken by TCRdb from immuneACCESS, are in-frame only. Not every clone is retained; where verified, under half of the shortfall comes from an unresolved V gene, and the cause of the rest is unknown. Clonal size and the V and J genes are those of that table, whereas D and trimming came from the DNA. This sample holds around 56,000 clones; around 50% were observed only once. 2.6% of the sample is held by the ten biggest clonotypes.

V and J are truncated by 6 bases and 3 bases respectively, leaving an intervening sequence of 22 bases. Looking up the germline V gene yields CDR1 ENHRY and CDR2 SYGVKD. The CDR3 numbers 17 residues from cysteine through phenylalanine. The entry retains the CDR3 DNA only, 51 bases that are in frame from base 1. The clonotype was recovered from a woman aged 35 to 49 with type 1 diabetes. Input material: Tregs from blood. Sample cell subset or site, as interpreted from the label and publication: regulatory CD4+ T cells. Recombination connected TRBV10-3 to TRBJ2-3; TRBD1 is possibly the D segment (9 matching bases). In nucleotides, the sequence is TGTGCCATCAGCCCCCGGGGGGGACAGGGTAGGACAGATACGCAGTATTTT. It specifies CAISPRGGQGRTDTQYF.